This TCR beta chain was captured in a study of blood T cell repertoires in COVID-19. Study-level background: The study drew acute and convalescent COVID-19 samples from the United States, Italy and Spain.

This study enrolled people aged about 18 to 90 from 24 US geographic areas. V was trimmed by 8 bases and J by 7 bases, leaving 18 bases between them. Germline V lookup: CDR1 SNHLY, CDR2 FYNNEI. The CDR3 sequence is 15 residues long. TCRdb keeps only in-frame clones here, not all; method: immunoSEQ multiplex PCR. The table lists about 310,000 clones, around 91% of them singletons, with 8% to 10% in the top ten. The rearrangement joins TRBV2 to TRBJ1-6, with no clear D. The clonotype was recovered from a woman between 40 and 50 years old who had recovered from COVID-19. Sequencing was carried out using PBMCs or T cells enriched from blood (not recorded which). Written as DNA, the CDR3 is TGTGCCAGCTCAGAGCGGGGAAGGGAGAATTCACCCCTCCACTTT. Translated, it gives CASSERGRENSPLHF.